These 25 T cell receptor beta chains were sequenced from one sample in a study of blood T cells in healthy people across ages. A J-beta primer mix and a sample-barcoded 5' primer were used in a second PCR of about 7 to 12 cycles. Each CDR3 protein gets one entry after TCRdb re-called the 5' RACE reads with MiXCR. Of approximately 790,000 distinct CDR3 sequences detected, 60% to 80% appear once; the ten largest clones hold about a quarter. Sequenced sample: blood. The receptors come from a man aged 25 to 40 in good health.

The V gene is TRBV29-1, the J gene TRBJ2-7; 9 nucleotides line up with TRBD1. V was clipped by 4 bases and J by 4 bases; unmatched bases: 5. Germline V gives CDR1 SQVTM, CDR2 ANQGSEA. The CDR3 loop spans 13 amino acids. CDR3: CSVGTGVGYEQYF. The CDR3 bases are TGCAGCGTTGGGACAGGGGTCGGTTACGAGCAGTACTTC.

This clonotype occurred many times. The CDR3 loop reads CSVRTGRTTNEKLFF. Written as DNA, the CDR3 is TGCAGCGTACGGACAGGGCGAACGACTAATGAAAAACTGTTTTTT. The chain uses TRBV29-1 and TRBJ1-4, with 8 bases matching TRBD1. The V gene end was trimmed by 6 bases and the J gene end by 2 bases; junction bases not matched to a gene: 8. Germline V gene lookup returns CDR1 SQVTM and CDR2 ANQGSEA. The CDR3 length is 15 residues.

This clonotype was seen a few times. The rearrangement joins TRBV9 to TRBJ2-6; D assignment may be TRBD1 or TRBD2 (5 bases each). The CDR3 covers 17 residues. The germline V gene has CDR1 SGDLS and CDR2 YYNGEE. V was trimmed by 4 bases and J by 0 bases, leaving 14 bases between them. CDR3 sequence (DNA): TGTGCCAGCAGCAGCCCGGGACCGCTCTCTGGGGCCAACGTCCTGACTTTC. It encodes CASSSPGPLSGANVLTF.

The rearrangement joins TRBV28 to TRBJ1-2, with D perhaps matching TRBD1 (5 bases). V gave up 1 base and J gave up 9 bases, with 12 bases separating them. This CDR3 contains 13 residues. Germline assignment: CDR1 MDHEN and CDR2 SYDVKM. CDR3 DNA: TGTGCCAGCAGTTTATTTAGGGGATCGCGCTACACCTTC. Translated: CASSLFRGSRYTF.

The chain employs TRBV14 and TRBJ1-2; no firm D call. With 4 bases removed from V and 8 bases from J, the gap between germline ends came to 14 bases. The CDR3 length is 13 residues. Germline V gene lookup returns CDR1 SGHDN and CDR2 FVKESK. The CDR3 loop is CASSPASRRGYTF. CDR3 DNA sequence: TGTGCCAGCAGCCCTGCGAGTCGGCGGGGCTACACCTTC.

The DNA of the CDR3 is TGTGCCAGCAGTTACTCGACGGCCACAGGGTTTTATGGCTACACCTTC. Its translation is CASSYSTATGFYGYTF. The J gene is TRBJ1-2, the V gene TRBV6-2 or TRBV6-3, with a possible D match to TRBD1 (6 bases). Between the trimmed V and J ends, which lost 0 bases and 5 bases, there was a span of 16 bases. The CDR3 contains 16 residues. CDR1 is MNHEY, CDR2 SVGEGT, per germline.

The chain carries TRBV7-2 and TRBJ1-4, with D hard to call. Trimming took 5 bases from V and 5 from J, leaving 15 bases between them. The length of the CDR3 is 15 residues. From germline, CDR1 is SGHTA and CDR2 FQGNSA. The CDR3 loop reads CASSPVKGRNEKLFF. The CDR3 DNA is TGTGCCAGCAGCCCCGTCAAGGGTAGGAATGAAAAACTGTTTTTT.

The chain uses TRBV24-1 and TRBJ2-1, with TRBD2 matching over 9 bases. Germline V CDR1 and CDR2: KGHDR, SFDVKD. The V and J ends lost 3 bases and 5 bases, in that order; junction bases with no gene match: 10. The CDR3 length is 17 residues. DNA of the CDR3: TGTGCCACCAGTGATGGTATTAGCGGGGGCAGCAACAATGAGCAGTTCTTC. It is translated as CATSDGISGGSNNEQFF.

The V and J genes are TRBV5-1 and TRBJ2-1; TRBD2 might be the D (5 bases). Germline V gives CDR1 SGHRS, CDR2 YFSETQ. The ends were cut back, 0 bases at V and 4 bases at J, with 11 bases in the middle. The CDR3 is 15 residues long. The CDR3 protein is CASSLGSGAYNEQFF. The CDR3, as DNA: TGCGCCAGCAGCTTGGGCAGCGGAGCTTACAATGAGCAGTTCTTC.

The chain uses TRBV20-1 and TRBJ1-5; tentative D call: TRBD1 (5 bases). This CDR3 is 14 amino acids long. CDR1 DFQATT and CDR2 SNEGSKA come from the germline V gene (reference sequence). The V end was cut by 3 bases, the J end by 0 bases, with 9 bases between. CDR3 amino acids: CSARQGNSNQPQHF. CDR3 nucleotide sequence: TGCAGTGCTAGGCAGGGTAATAGCAATCAGCCCCAGCATTTT.

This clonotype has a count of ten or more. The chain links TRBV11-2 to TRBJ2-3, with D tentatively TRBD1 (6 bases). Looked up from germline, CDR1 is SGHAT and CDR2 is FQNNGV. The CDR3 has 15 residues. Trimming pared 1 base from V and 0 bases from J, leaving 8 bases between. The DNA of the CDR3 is TGTGCCAGCAGCTTAGGGCAGGGGAGCACAGATACGCAGTATTTT. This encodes CASSLGQGSTDTQYF. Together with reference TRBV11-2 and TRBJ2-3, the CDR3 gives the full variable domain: EAGVAQSPRYKIIEKRQSVAFWCNPISGHATLYWYQQILGQGPKLLIQFQNNGVVDDSQLPKDRFSAERLKGVDSTLKIQPAKLEDSAVYLCASSLGQGSTDTQYFGPGTRLTVL.

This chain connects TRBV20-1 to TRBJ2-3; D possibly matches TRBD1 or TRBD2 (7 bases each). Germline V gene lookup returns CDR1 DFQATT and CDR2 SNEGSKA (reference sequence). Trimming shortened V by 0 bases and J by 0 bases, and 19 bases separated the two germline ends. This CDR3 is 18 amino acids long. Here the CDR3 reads CSARDLQGGRISTDTQYF. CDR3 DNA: TGCAGTGCTAGAGACCTTCAGGGGGGGAGGATTAGCACAGATACGCAGTATTTT.

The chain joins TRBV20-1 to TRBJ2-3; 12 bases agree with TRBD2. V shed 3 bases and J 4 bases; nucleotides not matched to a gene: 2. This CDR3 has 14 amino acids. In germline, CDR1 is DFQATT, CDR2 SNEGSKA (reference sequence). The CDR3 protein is CSARSSGGADTQYF. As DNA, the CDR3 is TGCAGTGCTAGGTCTAGCGGGGGGGCAGATACGCAGTATTTT.

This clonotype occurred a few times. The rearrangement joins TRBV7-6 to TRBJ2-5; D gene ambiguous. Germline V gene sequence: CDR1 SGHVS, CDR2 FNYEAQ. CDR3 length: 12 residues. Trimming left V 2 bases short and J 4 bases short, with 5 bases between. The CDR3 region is CASSLIAETQYF. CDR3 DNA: TGTGCCAGCAGCTTAATCGCAGAGACCCAGTACTTC.

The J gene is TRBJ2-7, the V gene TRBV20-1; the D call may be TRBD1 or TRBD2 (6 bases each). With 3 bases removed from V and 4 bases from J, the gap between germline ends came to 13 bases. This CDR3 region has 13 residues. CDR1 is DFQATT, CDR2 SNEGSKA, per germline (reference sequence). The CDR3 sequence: CSASAGTPYEQYF. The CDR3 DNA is TGCAGTGCTAGCGCGGGGACACCTTACGAGCAGTACTTC.

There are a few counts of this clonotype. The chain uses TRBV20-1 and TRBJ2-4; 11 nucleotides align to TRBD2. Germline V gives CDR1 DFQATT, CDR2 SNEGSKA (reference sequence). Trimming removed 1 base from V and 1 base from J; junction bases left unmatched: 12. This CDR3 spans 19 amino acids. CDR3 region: CSARVPSGGRGGAKNIQYF. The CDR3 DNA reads TGCAGTGCTAGAGTTCCTAGCGGGGGGCGGGGAGGGGCCAAAAACATTCAGTACTTC.

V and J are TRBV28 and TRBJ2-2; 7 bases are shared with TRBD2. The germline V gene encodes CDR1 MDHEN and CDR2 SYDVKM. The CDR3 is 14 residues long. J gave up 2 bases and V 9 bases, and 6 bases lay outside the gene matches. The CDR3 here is CASWDYSNTGELFF. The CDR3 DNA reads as TGTGCCAGTTGGGACTACTCAAACACCGGGGAGCTGTTTTTT.

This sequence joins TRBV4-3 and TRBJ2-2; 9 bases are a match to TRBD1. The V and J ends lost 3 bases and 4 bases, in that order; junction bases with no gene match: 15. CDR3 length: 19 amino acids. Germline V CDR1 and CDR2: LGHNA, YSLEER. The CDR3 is CASSQDDSGTGRATGELFF. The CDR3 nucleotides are TGCGCCAGCAGCCAGGATGACTCCGGGACAGGGAGAGCCACCGGGGAGCTGTTTTTT.

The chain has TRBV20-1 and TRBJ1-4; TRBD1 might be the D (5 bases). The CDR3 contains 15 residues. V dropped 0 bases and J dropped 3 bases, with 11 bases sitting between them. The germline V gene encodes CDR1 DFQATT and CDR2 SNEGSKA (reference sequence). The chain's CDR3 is CSARELGGANEKLFF. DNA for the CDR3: TGCAGTGCTAGAGAGCTCGGGGGAGCTAATGAAAAACTGTTTTTT.

The CDR3 loop is CSARPSRLAGEYNEQFF. The CDR3 DNA is TGCAGTGCTAGACCCTCCAGACTAGCGGGGGAATACAATGAGCAGTTCTTC. The gene calls are TRBV20-1 and TRBJ2-1; TRBD2 matches 12 bases. V lost 2 bases to trimming and J lost 4 bases; unmatched junction nucleotides: 9. The CDR3 spans 17 residues. Per germline, CDR1 DFQATT and CDR2 SNEGSKA (reference sequence).

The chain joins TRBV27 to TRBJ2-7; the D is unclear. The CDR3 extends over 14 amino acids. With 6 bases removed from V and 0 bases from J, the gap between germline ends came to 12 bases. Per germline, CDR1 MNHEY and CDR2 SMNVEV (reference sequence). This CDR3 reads CASSPRLYSYEQYF. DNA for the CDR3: TGTGCCAGCAGCCCCCGACTGTACTCCTACGAGCAGTACTTC.

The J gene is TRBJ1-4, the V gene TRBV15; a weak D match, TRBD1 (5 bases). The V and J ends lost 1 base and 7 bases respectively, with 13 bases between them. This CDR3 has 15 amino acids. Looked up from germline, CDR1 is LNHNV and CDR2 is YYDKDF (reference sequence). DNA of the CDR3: TGTGCCACCAGCAGAGGGACGGGGGAGGCTGAAAAACTGTTTTTT. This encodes CATSRGTGEAEKLFF.

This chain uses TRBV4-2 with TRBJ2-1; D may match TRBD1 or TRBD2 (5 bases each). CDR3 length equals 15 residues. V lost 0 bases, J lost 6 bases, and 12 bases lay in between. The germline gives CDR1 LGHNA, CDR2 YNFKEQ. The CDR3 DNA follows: TGTGCCAGCAGCCAAGATCTGGTGGGGGTCAATGAGCAGTTCTTC. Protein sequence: CASSQDLVGVNEQFF.

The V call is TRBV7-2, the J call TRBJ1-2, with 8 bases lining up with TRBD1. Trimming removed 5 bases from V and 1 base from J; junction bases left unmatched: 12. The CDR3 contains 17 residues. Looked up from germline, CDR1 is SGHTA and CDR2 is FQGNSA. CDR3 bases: TGTGCCAGCAGCCCAACGGTCTGGACAGGGATTAACTATGGCTACACCTTC. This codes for CASSPTVWTGINYGYTF.

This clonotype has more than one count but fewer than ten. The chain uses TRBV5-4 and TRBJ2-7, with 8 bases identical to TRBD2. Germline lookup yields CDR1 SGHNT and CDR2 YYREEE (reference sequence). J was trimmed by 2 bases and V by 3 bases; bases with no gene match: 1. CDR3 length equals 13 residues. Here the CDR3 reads CASSSLAAYEQYF. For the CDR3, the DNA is TGTGCCAGCAGCTCACTAGCGGCCTACGAGCAGTACTTC.